This TCR beta chain was found in a study of blood T cell repertoires in COVID-19. Study overall: Material from acute and convalescent COVID-19 was sourced from the United States, Italy and Spain. PBMCs, B-cell-depleted T cells, or T cells were the source of the cDNA or gDNA that made up the material.

Profiling relied on immunoSEQ multiplex PCR, and the TCRdb table lists in-frame clones only, not all of them. Found here are some 420,000 clones, approximately 92% of them singletons; the top ten hold around 1.1%. Cohort placement rested on clinical history that participants reported themselves. Cohort 3 donors were reported recovered after two negative PCRs, clearance, or symptom resolution. The receptor's source is a man aged 30-40 years who had recovered from COVID-19. Sequences were obtained from PBMCs or T cells enriched from blood (not recorded which).

Written as DNA, the CDR3 is TGTGCCAGTAGTACCGGACTAGCGTCCTACAATGAGCAGTTCTTC. It codes for CASSTGLASYNEQFF. The genes are TRBV19 and TRBJ2-1; 9 bases agree with TRBD2. The CDR3 runs to 15 residues. The ends lost 4 bases at V and 1 base at J; junction bases unmatched: 2. The germline CDR1 and CDR2 sequences are LNHDA and SQIVND (reference sequence).